This T cell receptor (beta chain) was found in a study of Ad26.COV2.S vaccination and SARS-CoV-2 variants. Study background: Into the muscle, Ad26.COV2.S was dosed once or twice, 56 days apart. Study observations and caveats: From the TCR breadth and depth analyses, total T cell responses may have been underestimated. Vaccine recipients posted higher spike-specific TCR breadth than their placebo counterparts.

The CDR3 runs 13 residues. Germline values: CDR1 MGHRA, CDR2 YSYEKL. The V end was cut by 0 bases, the J end by 9 bases, with 11 bases between. On this clone itself: What it binds is not known.

Treatment specified: about 20 received Ad26.COV2.S at low or high dose, single or two shots; about five received placebo; per-sample allocation not given. The investigators took samples on day 63 after the first vaccine or placebo injection. This adult donor, from Boston, was 18-55 years old. Here immunoSEQ multiplex PCR was the method, and the copy in TCRdb shows in-frame clones only, minus some. The data contain 350,000 to 450,000 clones, roughly four fifths of them singletons. The TCR sequence derives from a person between 18 and 59 years old who received the Ad26.COV2.S COVID-19 vaccine or a placebo. The sample consisted of peripheral blood, taken in a trial of Ad26.COV2.S vaccine versus placebo. The chain uses TRBV4-1 and TRBJ1-2; perhaps TRBD1 as D (5 bases). DNA for the CDR3: TGCGCCAGCAGCCAAGATGAGGCAGGGAGCTACACCTTC. Translating it yields CASSQDEAGSYTF.